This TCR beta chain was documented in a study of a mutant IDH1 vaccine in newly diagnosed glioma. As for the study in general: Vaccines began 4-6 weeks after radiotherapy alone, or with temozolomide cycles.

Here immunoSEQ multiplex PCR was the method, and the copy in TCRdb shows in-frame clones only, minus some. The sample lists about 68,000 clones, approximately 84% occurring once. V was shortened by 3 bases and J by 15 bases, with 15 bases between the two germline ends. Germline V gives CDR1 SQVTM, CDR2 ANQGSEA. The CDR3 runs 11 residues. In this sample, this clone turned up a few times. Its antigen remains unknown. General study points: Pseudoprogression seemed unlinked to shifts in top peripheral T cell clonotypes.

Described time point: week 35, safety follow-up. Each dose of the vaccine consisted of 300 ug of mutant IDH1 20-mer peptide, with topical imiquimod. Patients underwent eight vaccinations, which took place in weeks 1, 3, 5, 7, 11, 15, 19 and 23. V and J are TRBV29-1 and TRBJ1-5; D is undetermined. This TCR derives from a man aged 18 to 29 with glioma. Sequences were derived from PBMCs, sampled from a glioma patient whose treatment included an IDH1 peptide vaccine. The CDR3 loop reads CSVDSYAGRHF. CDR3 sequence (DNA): TGCAGCGTTGATTCTTACGCCGGGAGGCATTTT.